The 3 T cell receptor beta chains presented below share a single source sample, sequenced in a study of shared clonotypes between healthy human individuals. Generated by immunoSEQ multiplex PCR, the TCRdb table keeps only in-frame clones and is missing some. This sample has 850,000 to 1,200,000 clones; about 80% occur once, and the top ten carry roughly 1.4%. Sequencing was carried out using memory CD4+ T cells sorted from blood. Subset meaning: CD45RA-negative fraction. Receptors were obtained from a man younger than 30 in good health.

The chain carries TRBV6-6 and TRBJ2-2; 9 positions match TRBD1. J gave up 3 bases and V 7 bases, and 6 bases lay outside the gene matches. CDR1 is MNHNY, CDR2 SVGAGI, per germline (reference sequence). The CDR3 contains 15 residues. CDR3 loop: CASTLGQGYTGELFF. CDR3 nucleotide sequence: TGTGCCAGCACCCTAGGACAGGGGTACACCGGGGAGCTGTTTTTT.

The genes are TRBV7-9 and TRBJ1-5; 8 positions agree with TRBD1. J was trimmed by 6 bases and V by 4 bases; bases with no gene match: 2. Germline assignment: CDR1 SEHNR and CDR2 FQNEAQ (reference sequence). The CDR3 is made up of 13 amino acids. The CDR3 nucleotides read TGTGCCAGCAGCTCCGACAGGGGTCAGCCCCAGCATTTT. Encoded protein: CASSSDRGQPQHF.

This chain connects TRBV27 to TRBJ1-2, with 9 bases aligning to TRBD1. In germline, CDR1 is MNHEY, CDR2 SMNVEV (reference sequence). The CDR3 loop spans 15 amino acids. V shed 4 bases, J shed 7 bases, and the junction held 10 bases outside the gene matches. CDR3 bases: TGTGCCAGCAGTTCTCCAAATCGACAGGGGGGTGGCTACACCTTC. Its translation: CASSSPNRQGGGYTF.